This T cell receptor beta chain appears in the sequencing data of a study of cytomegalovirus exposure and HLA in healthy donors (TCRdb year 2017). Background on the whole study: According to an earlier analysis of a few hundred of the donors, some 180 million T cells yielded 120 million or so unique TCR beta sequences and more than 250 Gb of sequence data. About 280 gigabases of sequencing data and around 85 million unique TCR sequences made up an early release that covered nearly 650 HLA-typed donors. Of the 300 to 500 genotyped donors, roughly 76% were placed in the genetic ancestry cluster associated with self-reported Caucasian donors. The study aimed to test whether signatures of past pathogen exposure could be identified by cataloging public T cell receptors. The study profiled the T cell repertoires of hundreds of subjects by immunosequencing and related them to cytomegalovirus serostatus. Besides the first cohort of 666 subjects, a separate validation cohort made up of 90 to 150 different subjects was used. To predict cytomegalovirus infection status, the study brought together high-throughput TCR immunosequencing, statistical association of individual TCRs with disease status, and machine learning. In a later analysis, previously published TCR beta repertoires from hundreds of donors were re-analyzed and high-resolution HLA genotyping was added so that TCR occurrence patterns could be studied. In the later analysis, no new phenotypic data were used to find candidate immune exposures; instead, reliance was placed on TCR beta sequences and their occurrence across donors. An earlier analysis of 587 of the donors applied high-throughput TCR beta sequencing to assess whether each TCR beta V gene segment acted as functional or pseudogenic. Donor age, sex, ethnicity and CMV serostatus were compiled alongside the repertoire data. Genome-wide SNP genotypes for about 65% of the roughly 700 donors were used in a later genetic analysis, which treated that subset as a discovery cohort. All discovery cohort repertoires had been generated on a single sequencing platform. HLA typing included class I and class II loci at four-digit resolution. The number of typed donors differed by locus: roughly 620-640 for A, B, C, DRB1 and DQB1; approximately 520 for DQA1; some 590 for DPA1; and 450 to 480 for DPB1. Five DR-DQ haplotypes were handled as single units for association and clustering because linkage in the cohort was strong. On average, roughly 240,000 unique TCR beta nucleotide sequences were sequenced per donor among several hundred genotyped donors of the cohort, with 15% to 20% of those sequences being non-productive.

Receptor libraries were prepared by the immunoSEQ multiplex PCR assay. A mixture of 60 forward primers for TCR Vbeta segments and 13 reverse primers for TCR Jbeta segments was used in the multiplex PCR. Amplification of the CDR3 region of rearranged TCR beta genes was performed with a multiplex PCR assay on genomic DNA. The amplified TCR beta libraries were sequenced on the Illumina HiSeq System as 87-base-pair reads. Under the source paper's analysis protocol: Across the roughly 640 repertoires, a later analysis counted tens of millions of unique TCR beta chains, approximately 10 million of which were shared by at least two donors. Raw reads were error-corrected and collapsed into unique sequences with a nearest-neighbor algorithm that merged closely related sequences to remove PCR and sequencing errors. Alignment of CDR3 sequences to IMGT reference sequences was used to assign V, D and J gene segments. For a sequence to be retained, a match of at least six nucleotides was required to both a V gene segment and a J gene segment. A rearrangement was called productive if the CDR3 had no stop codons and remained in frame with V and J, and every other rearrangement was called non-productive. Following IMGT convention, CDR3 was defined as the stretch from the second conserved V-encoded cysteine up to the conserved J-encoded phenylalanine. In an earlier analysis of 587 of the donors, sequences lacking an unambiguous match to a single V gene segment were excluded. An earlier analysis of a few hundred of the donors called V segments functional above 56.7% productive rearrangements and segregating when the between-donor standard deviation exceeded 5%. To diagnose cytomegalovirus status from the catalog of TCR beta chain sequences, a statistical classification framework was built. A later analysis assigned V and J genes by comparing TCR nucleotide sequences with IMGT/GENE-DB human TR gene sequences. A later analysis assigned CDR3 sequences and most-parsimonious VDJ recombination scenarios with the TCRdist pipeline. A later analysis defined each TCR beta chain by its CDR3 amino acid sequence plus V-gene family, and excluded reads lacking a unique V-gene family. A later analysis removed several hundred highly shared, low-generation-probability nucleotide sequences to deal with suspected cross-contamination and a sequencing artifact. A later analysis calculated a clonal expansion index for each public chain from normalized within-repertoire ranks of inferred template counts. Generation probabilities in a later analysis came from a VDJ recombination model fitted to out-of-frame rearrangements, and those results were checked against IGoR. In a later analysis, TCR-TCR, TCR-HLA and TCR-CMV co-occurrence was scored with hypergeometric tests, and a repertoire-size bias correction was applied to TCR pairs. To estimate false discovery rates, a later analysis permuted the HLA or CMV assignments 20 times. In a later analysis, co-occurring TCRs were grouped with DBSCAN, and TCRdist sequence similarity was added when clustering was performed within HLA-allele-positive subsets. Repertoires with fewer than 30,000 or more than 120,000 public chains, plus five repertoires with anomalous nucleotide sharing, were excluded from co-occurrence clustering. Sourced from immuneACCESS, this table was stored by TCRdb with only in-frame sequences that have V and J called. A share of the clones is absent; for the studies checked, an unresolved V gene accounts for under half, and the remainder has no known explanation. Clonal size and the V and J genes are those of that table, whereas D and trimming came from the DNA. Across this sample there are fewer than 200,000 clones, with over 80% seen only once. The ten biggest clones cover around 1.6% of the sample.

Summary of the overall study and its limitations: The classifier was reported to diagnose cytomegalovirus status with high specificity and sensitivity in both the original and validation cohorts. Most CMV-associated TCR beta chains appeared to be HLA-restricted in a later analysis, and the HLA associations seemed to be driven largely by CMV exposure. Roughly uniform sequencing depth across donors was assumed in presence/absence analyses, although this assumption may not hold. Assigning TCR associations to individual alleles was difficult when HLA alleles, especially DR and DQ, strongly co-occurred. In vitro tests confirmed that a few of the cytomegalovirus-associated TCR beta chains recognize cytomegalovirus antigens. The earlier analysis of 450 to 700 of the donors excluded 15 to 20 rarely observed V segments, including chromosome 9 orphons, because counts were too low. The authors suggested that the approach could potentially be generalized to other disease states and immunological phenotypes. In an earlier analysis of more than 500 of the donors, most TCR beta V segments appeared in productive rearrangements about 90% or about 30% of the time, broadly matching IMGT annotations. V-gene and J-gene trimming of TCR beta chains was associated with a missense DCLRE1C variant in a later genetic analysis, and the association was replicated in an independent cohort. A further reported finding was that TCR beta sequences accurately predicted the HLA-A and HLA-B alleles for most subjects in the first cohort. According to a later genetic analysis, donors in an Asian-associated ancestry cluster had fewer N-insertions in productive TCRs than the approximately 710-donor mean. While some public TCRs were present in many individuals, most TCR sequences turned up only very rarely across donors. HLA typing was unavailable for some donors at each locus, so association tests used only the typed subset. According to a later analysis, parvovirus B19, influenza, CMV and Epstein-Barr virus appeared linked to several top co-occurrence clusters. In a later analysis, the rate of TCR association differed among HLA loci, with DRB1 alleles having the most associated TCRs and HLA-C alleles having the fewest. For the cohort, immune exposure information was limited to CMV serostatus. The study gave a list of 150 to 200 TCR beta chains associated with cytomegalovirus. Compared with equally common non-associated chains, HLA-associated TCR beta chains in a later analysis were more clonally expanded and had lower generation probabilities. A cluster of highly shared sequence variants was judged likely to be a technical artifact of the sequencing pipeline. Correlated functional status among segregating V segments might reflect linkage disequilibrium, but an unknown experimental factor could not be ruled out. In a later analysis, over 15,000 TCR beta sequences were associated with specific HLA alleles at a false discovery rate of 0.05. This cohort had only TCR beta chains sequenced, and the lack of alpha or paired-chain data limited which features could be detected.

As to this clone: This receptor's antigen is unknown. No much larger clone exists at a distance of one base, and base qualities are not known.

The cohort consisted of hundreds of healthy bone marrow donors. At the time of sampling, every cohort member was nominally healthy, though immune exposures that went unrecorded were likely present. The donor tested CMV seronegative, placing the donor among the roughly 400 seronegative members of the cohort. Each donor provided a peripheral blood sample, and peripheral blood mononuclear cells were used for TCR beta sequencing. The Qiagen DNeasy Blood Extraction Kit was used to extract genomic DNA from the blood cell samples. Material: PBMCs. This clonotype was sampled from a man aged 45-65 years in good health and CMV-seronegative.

The CDR3 here reads CASSLIQGGNEQFF. At the DNA level, the sequence is TGTGCCAGCAGCTTAATTCAGGGTGGCAATGAGCAGTTCTTC. The rearrangement joined TRBV7-2 to TRBJ2-1, and perhaps TRBD1 as D gene, on 5 matching bases. The germline V gene supplies CDR1 SGHTA and CDR2 FQGNSA. The junction carries 11 bases between V and J, which are trimmed by 2 bases and 6 bases respectively. The CDR3 goes from the cysteine to the phenylalanine over 14 residues. Kept here is only the CDR3 DNA, which spans 42 bases and is read in frame from base 1. The variable domain in full, with residues beyond the CDR3 obtained from the reference TRBV7-2 and TRBJ2-1 genes, is GAGVSQSPSNKVTEKGKDVELRCDPISGHTALYWYRQSLGQGLEFLIYFQGNSAPDKSGLPSDRFSAERTGGSVSTLTIQRTQQEDSAVYLCASSLIQGGNEQFFGPGTRLTVL.